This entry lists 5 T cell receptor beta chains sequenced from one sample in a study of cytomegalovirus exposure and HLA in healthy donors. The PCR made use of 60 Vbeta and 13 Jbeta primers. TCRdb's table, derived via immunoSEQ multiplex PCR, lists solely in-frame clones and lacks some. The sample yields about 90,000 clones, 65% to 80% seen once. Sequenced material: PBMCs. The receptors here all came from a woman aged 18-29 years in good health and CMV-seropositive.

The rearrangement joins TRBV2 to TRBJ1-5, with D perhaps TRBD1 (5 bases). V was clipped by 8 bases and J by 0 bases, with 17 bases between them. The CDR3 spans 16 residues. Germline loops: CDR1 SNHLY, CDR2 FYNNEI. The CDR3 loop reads CASGWGIFNSNQPQHF. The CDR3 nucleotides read TGTGCCAGCGGATGGGGCATCTTTAATAGCAATCAGCCCCAGCATTTT.

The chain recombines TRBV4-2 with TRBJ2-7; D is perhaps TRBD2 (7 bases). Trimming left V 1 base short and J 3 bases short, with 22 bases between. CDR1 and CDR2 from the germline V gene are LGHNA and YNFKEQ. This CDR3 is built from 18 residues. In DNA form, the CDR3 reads TGTGCCAGCAGCCAAGGTCTTGCGGGGGCTACGGCTCTCTACGAGCAGTACTTC. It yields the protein CASSQGLAGATALYEQYF.

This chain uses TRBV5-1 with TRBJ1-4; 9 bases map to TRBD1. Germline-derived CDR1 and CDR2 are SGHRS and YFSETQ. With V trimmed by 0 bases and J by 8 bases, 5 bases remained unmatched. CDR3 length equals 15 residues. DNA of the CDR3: TGCGCCAGCAGCTTGGAACAGGGGGCTGGAGAAAAACTGTTTTTT. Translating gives CASSLEQGAGEKLFF.

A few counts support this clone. Written as DNA, the CDR3 is TGTGCCAGCAGTGACTCAGCGGGGGGGCCCGGGGAGCTGTTTTTT. Translated: CASSDSAGGPGELFF. The V and J genes are TRBV6-4 and TRBJ2-2; 10 nucleotides align to TRBD2. This CDR3 spans 15 amino acids. The V segment lost 0 bases and the J segment 6 bases; nucleotides outside the gene matches: 1. Looked up from germline, CDR1 is MRHNA and CDR2 is SNTAGT.

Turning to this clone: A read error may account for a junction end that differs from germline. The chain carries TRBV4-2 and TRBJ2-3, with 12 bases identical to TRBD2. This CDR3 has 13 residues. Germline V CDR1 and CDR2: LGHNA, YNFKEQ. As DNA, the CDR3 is TGTGCCAGCAGCTTGAGGACTAGCGGGAACCAGGATTTT. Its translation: CASSLRTSGNQDF.